The T cell receptor beta chain described here comes from a study of radiation and T cells in renal cell carcinoma. Produced via immunoSEQ multiplex PCR; TCRdb's table is partial and in-frame only. This sample has fewer than 20,000 clones, with 45% to 70% found just once. Treatment noted: 15 Gy SBRT to primary tumor, nephrectomy 4 weeks later. Nephrectomy followed 15 Gy stereotactic body radiation by 4 weeks. The tumor was a clear cell renal cell carcinoma. Findings and caveats of the study: Compared with controls, irradiated tumors had more, larger dominant CDR3 motifs.

Comments on this clone: As yet, its antigen is unknown.

Trimming cost V 6 bases and J 7 bases, with 18 bases left between them. Germline lookup yields CDR1 SEHNR and CDR2 FQNEAQ (reference sequence). The CDR3 runs to 15 residues. Material: tumor tissue, obtained from a patient whose treatment included radiotherapy and nephrectomy. This sequence was found in a man aged 50-59 years with renal cell carcinoma. This chain uses TRBV7-9 with TRBJ2-2, with D perhaps TRBD2 (6 bases). This chain's CDR3 is CASRGDSGLIGELFF. CDR3 bases: TGTGCCAGCAGAGGGGACTCAGGGCTTATCGGGGAGCTGTTTTTT.